The 26 T cell receptor beta chains in this list originate from one sample, sequenced in a study of OX40 agonist ivuxolimab in advanced cancers. Here immunoSEQ multiplex PCR was the method, and the copy in TCRdb shows in-frame clones only, minus some. The sample contains about 78,000 clones, roughly nine tenths of which appear only once. The source was CD4+ or CD8+ T cells sorted from blood, collected in a trial of the OX40 agonist ivuxolimab. Receptors originate from an adult with an advanced solid tumor such as melanoma, head and neck, liver or kidney cancer.

This clone appeared a single time. The chain recombines TRBV4-2 with TRBJ2-5; 8 nucleotides line up with TRBD2. The V segment lost 0 bases and the J segment 5 bases; nucleotides outside the gene matches: 14. The CDR3 extends over 18 amino acids. CDR1 and CDR2 from the germline V gene are LGHNA and YNFKEQ. The CDR3 reads CASSQEPPGLVGWETQYF. CDR3 nucleotide sequence: TGTGCCAGCAGCCAAGAACCCCCGGGACTAGTCGGTTGGGAGACCCAGTACTTC.

This chain connects TRBV18 to TRBJ2-7; 8 positions agree with TRBD2. This CDR3 has 15 amino acids. Germline CDR1 is KGHSH and CDR2 is LQKENI. The trim removed 3 bases at V and 5 bases at J, leaving 9 bases unmatched. In DNA, the CDR3 is TGTGCCAGCTCACCCCACCGACTAGCGCCGCACGAGCAGTACTTC. Translation: CASSPHRLAPHEQYF.

The chain employs TRBV23-1 and TRBJ1-3; a weak D match, TRBD1 (5 bases). TRBV23-1 is identified as an open reading frame with a role that is uncertain. Deletions cut 0 bases from V and 1 base from J, with 16 bases between. CDR3 size: 18 residues. CDR3 region: CASSQSEEGGVSGNTIYF. The CDR3 region has the DNA TGCGCCAGCAGTCAATCAGAGGAGGGAGGGGTTTCTGGAAACACCATATATTTT.

The chain links TRBV28 to TRBJ1-5; D uncertain. CDR3 size: 12 residues. Trimming removed 7 bases from V and 1 base from J, with 5 bases in between. CDR1 and CDR2 from the germline V gene are MDHEN and SYDVKM. In DNA, the CDR3 is TGTGCCAGCACGCAGAGCAATCAGCCCCAGCATTTT. It encodes CASTQSNQPQHF.

The rearrangement links TRBV5-1 to TRBJ2-1, with 7 bases aligning to TRBD2. Germline V gene data show CDR1 as SGHRS and CDR2 as YFSETQ. Trimming at V came to 0 bases and at J to 9 bases, leaving 12 bases not matched to a gene. The CDR3 totals 16 residues. Here the CDR3 DNA reads TGCGCCAGCAGCTTGGAGAGCGGGGATCCCCTCGGTGAGCAGTTCTTC. Translating it yields CASSLESGDPLGEQFF.

CDR3 nucleotide sequence: TGCGCCAGCAGGGTGGAGAACACCGGGGAGCTGTTTTTT. This encodes CASRVENTGELFF. The V and J genes are TRBV5-1 and TRBJ2-2; D gene ambiguous. The V end was cut by 5 bases, the J end by 1 base, with 6 bases between. The V gene's germline CDR1 is SGHRS and CDR2 YFSETQ. CDR3 length: 13 residues.

The chain carries TRBV4-2 and TRBJ2-1, with D possibly matching TRBD1 (6 bases). Trimming took off 0 bases at V and 4 bases at J, with 10 bases between the two ends. CDR1 is LGHNA and CDR2 is YNFKEQ in the germline V gene. This CDR3 contains 15 residues. The chain's CDR3 is CASSQDRGTYNEQFF. The CDR3 bases are TGTGCCAGCAGCCAAGACAGGGGTACATACAATGAGCAGTTCTTC.

The rearrangement uses TRBV19 and TRBJ2-2; no firm D call. The CDR3 is made up of 13 amino acids. Germline CDR1 reads LNHDA; CDR2 reads SQIVND (reference sequence). V was shortened by 6 bases and J by 6 bases, with 11 bases between the two germline ends. The CDR3: CASRWLVAGELFF. The CDR3 bases are TGTGCCAGTAGGTGGCTAGTTGCCGGGGAGCTGTTTTTT.

The chain combines TRBV7-8 with TRBJ1-6, with a tentative D call TRBD1 (5 bases). Between the trimmed V and J ends, which lost 5 bases and 0 bases, there was a span of 14 bases. There are 17 residues in the CDR3. Per the germline V gene, CDR1 is SGHVS and CDR2 is FQNEAQ. The CDR3: CASSVRKGSSYNSPLHF. DNA of the CDR3: TGTGCCAGCAGCGTTAGAAAGGGGAGCTCCTATAATTCACCCCTCCACTTT.

The sample holds one count of this clone. The chain carries TRBV5-5 and TRBJ2-3, with TRBD2 identical over 8 bases. The CDR3 covers 16 residues. Germline CDR1 reads SGHKS; CDR2 reads YYEKEE (reference sequence). Trimming removed 0 bases from V and 3 bases from J; junction bases left unmatched: 6. CDR3 in DNA: TGTGCCAGCAGCTTGGGGCTAGGCGGGAGGACAGATACGCAGTATTTT. Amino acids: CASSLGLGGRTDTQYF. Full variable domain (missing parts from reference TRBV5-5 and TRBJ2-3): DAGVTQSPTHLIKTRGQQVTLRCSPISGHKSVSWYQQVLGQGPQFIFQYYEKEERGRGNFPDRFSARQFPNYSSELNVNALLLGDSALYLCASSLGLGGRTDTQYFGPGTRLTVL.

The chain couples TRBV2 to TRBJ1-5; a possible D gene is TRBD1 (5 bases). The CDR3 extends over 13 amino acids. The V and J ends lost 8 bases and 5 bases respectively, with 13 bases between them. Germline assignment: CDR1 SNHLY and CDR2 FYNNEI. In DNA, the CDR3 is TGTGCCAGCGGTTCCAGGGCATATCAGCCCCAGCATTTT. Protein: CASGSRAYQPQHF.

The table lists this clone with a few counts. V usage is TRBV30 and J usage is TRBJ1-1; D remains ambiguous. This CDR3 comprises 12 residues. CDR1 is GTSNPN, CDR2 SVGIG, per germline (reference sequence). Trimming removed 2 bases at V and 3 bases at J, with 7 bases between. The CDR3 region is CAWSHQDTEAFF. The CDR3, as DNA: TGTGCCTGGAGTCATCAGGACACTGAAGCTTTCTTT.

This clone was observed a few times. The J gene is TRBJ2-5, the V gene TRBV11-2, with D perhaps assigned TRBD1 or TRBD2 (5 bases each). The V end lost 7 bases, the J end lost 6 bases, and 18 bases lay between the germline ends. This CDR3 region has 14 residues. CDR1 is SGHAT and CDR2 is FQNNGV in the germline V gene. The CDR3 coding sequence is TGTGCCAGCACCGAGGGCGACTGGGGACAGACCCAGTACTTC. Protein product: CASTEGDWGQTQYF.

The rearrangement uses TRBV5-4 and TRBJ2-3; TRBD2 matches at 9 bases. Germline values: CDR1 SGHNT, CDR2 YYREEE (reference sequence). The CDR3 is made up of 16 amino acids. V was clipped by 4 bases and J by 0 bases; unmatched bases: 6. This CDR3 is CASSSGTSKSTDTQYF. The CDR3 bases are TGTGCCAGCAGCAGCGGGACTAGCAAGAGCACAGATACGCAGTATTTT.

The chain has TRBV27 and TRBJ1-2, with 8 bases lining up with TRBD1. V was clipped by 5 bases and J by 5 bases; unmatched bases: 10. Germline loops: CDR1 MNHEY, CDR2 SMNVEV (reference sequence). The CDR3 has 15 amino acids. The CDR3 nucleotides are TGTGCCAGCAGTCTCCTTTCGACAGGGGAATATGGCTACACCTTC. Its protein is CASSLLSTGEYGYTF.

The V call is TRBV19, the J call TRBJ2-2; unclear D gene. The CDR3 has 14 amino acids. The V and J ends lost 2 bases and 1 base respectively, with 5 bases between them. Per the germline V gene, CDR1 is LNHDA and CDR2 is SQIVND (reference sequence). CDR3 bases: TGTGCCAGTAGTATAAACGAGAACACCGGGGAGCTGTTTTTT. This translates into CASSINENTGELFF.

V gene TRBV30 combines with J gene TRBJ2-7; no clear D gene. There are 15 residues in the CDR3. Germline V CDR1 and CDR2: GTSNPN, SVGIG (reference sequence). Trimming removed 2 bases at V and 9 bases at J, with 23 bases between. This chain's CDR3 is CAWSPFTSIPTRQYF. In DNA form, the CDR3 reads TGTGCCTGGAGTCCCTTTACTTCTATTCCTACGAGGCAGTACTTC.

This rearrangement joins TRBV5-1 to TRBJ1-4; 8 bases line up with TRBD1. This CDR3 has 15 residues. Per the germline V gene, CDR1 is SGHRS and CDR2 is YFSETQ. The V gene end was trimmed by 9 bases and the J gene end by 7 bases; junction bases not matched to a gene: 14. Here the CDR3 reads CATSTQGAGGEKLFF. CDR3 nucleotides: TGCGCCACCTCCACCCAGGGGGCCGGGGGTGAAAAACTGTTTTTT.

The rearrangement joins TRBV4-1 to TRBJ2-1; D is unresolved. The CDR3 extends over 15 amino acids. The V and J ends lost 0 bases and 2 bases respectively, with 8 bases between them. Germline CDR1 and CDR2: MGHRA and YSYEKL. CDR3 in DNA: TGCGCCAGCAGCCAAGAATCCCTTCCCTACAATGAGCAGTTCTTC. This encodes CASSQESLPYNEQFF.

This rearrangement joins TRBV29-1 to TRBJ2-3, with TRBD1 as a possible D gene (6 bases). This CDR3 has 12 amino acids. Germline V gene sequence: CDR1 SQVTM, CDR2 ANQGSEA. Trimming stripped 8 bases from V and 6 bases from J, with 15 bases between. The CDR3 coding sequence is TGCAGCTCAGATCCTAGGGGGGATACGCAGTATTTT. Its translation is CSSDPRGDTQYF.

The CDR3 DNA reads TGTGCCAGCAGTGAAACGCAAGAGACCCAGTACTTC. Its translation: CASSETQETQYF. The chain carries TRBV2 and TRBJ2-5; no clear D. V was clipped by 2 bases and J by 2 bases, with 3 bases between them. CDR3 length: 12 residues. Germline CDR1 is SNHLY and CDR2 is FYNNEI.

In DNA form, the CDR3 reads TGTGCCAGCAGCTTACTACAGGGGGGATCTTTCTTT. This translates into CASSLLQGGSFF. The J gene is TRBJ1-1, the V gene TRBV9, with 8 bases lining up with TRBD1. Germline V lookup: CDR1 SGDLS, CDR2 YYNGEE. This CDR3 is built from 12 residues. V was clipped by 4 bases and J by 12 bases; unmatched bases: 8.

The chain employs TRBV6-1 and TRBJ2-7, with TRBD1 identical over 9 bases. CDR1 MNHNS and CDR2 SASEGT come from the germline V gene. There are 14 residues in the CDR3. J gave up 5 bases and V 6 bases, and 8 bases lay outside the gene matches. The CDR3 spells CASRRTGAPNEQYF. The CDR3 nucleotides read TGTGCCAGCAGGAGGACAGGGGCTCCCAACGAGCAGTACTTC.

This chain links TRBV7-2 with TRBJ1-1, with no clear D. Trimming stripped 4 bases from V and 11 bases from J, with 14 bases between. Germline CDR1 reads SGHTA; CDR2 reads FQGNSA. The CDR3 totals 12 residues. CDR3 sequence (DNA): TGTGCCAGCAGCTGGGCAGCGGATAGGGCTTTCTTT. This sequence encodes CASSWAADRAFF.

V usage is TRBV11-2 and J usage is TRBJ2-1; 7 nucleotides align to TRBD2. In germline, CDR1 is SGHAT, CDR2 FQNNGV. The ends lost 2 bases at V and 4 bases at J; junction bases unmatched: 5. This CDR3 is built from 15 residues. CDR3 nucleotide sequence: TGTGCCAGCAGCTTATCCAGCGGGGCATACAATGAGCAGTTCTTC. It translates to CASSLSSGAYNEQFF.

This sequence joins TRBV5-4 and TRBJ2-3, with TRBD1 as a possible D gene (6 bases). The CDR3 is made up of 16 amino acids. V was clipped by 3 bases and J by 2 bases, with 16 bases between them. Germline V gives CDR1 SGHNT, CDR2 YYREEE (reference sequence). For the CDR3, the DNA is TGTGCCAGCAGCTCGGCCGGACAGCTCACCACAGATACGCAGTATTTT. Translated: CASSSAGQLTTDTQYF.